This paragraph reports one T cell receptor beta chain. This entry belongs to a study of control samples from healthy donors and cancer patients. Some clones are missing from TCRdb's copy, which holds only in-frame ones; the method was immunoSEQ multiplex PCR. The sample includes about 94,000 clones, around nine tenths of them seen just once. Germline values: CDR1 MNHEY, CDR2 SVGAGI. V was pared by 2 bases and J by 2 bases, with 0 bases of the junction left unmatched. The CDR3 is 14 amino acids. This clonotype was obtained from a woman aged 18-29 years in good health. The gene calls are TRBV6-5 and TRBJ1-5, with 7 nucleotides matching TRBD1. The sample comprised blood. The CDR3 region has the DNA TGTGCCAGCAGTTACGACAGGGGCAATCAGCCCCAGCATTTT. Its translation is CASSYDRGNQPQHF.